The 26 T cell receptor beta chains below were found in one sample sequenced in a study of post-analysis software for immune sequencing data. Study observations and caveats: Included in a set of about five TRBV segments more frequent in patients than controls were TRBV5-6, TRBV5-1 and TRBV20-1.

Every TCR beta cDNA library bore unique molecular identifiers. Using its own MiXCR run on the PCR reads, TCRdb lists one record per CDR3 protein. Of approximately 690,000 distinct CDR3 sequences listed, approximately 60% are singletons. These receptors lack a known antigen. Sequencing input: blood. The receptor set was obtained from a girl aged 2-15 years with multiple sclerosis.

The rearrangement uses TRBV20-1 and TRBJ2-7; TRBD1 matches at 8 bases. J gave up 1 base and V 1 base, and 3 bases lay outside the gene matches. CDR1 DFQATT and CDR2 SNEGSKA come from the germline V gene (reference sequence). The CDR3 totals 14 residues. CDR3 sequence reads: CSARGDRGSYEQYF. CDR3 sequence (DNA): TGCAGTGCTAGAGGTGACAGGGGATCCTACGAGCAGTACTTC.

The genes are TRBV29-1 and TRBJ2-3, with 8 nucleotides matching TRBD2. After removal of 0 bases from V and 2 bases from J, the junction contained 22 bases not matched to a gene. Germline values: CDR1 SQVTM, CDR2 ANQGSEA. The CDR3 covers 21 residues. As DNA, the CDR3 is TGCAGCGTTGAAGATCGACGGGGGGTAAAAAACGGGCGGGGGGACACAGATACGCAGTATTTT. Residues: CSVEDRRGVKNGRGDTDTQYF.

This clonotype has more than one count but fewer than ten. V usage is TRBV28 and J usage is TRBJ1-6, with TRBD1 matching 7 bases. The CDR3 consists of 16 residues. With V trimmed by 5 bases and J by 0 bases, 4 bases remained unmatched. In germline, CDR1 is MDHEN, CDR2 SYDVKM. The CDR3 nucleotides are TGTGCCAGCAGTCGGGACAGCAGCTCCTATAATTCACCCCTCCACTTT. Protein sequence: CASSRDSSSYNSPLHF. The full variable domain, rest sourced from reference TRBV28 and TRBJ1-6, is DVKVTQSSRYLVKRTGEKVFLECVQDMDHENMFWYRQDPGLGLRLIYFSYDVKMKEKGDIPEGYSVSREKKERFSLILESASTNQTSMYLCASSRDSSSYNSPLHFGNGTRLTVT.

This rearrangement joins TRBV10-3 to TRBJ2-1; D uncertain. V gave up 6 bases and J gave up 0 bases, with 21 bases separating them. CDR3 length: 18 amino acids. Germline V CDR1 and CDR2: ENHRY, SYGVKD. In DNA form, the CDR3 reads TGTGCCATCAGCCGTTCGCCTGGCGGACCCAGCTCCTACAATGAGCAGTTCTTC. This sequence encodes CAISRSPGGPSSYNEQFF.

The chain is built from TRBV12-3 or TRBV12-4 and TRBJ2-5; TRBD1 or TRBD2 may be the D gene (5 bases each). Trimming cost V 6 bases and J 1 base, with 15 bases left between them. The CDR3 has 15 residues. Here the CDR3 reads CASSYHEGPQETQYF. CDR3 DNA: TGTGCCAGCAGCTACCATGAGGGGCCCCAAGAGACCCAGTACTTC.

The chain joins TRBV30 to TRBJ1-2; D ambiguous. CDR1 and CDR2 (germline): GTSNPN, SVGIG (reference sequence). Trimming stripped 1 base from V and 3 bases from J, with 3 bases between. The CDR3 is made up of 11 amino acids. The CDR3 bases are TGTGCCTGGAGTGGCCACTATGGCTACACCTTC. This gives the protein CAWSGHYGYTF. Variable domain in full (rest from reference TRBV30 and TRBJ1-2): SQTIHQWPATLVQPVGSPLSLECTVEGTSNPNLYWYRQAAGRGLQLLFYSVGIGQISSEVPQNLSASRPQDRQFILSSKKLLLSDSGFYLCAWSGHYGYTFGSGTRLTVV.

The J gene is TRBJ2-7, the V gene TRBV25-1, with D perhaps matching TRBD2 (5 bases). Per the germline V gene, CDR1 is MGHDK and CDR2 is SYGVNS. CDR3 length: 13 amino acids. Trimming pared 3 bases from V and 2 bases from J, leaving 8 bases between. CDR3 bases: TGTGCCAGCAGTGATAGCGCCACCTACGAGCAGTACTTC. This codes for CASSDSATYEQYF.

This sequence joins TRBV20-1 and TRBJ2-3, with D possibly called TRBD1 or TRBD2 (5 bases each). This CDR3 contains 12 residues. CDR1 is DFQATT and CDR2 is SNEGSKA in the germline V gene (reference sequence). V was clipped by 3 bases and J by 3 bases, with 7 bases between them. Here the CDR3 reads CSASWGTDTQYF. DNA for the CDR3: TGCAGTGCTAGCTGGGGGACAGATACGCAGTATTTT.

This clonotype was counted between two and nine times. Here the CDR3 reads CASSYVGRVAKNIQYF. In DNA, the CDR3 is TGTGCCAGCAGTTACGTGGGGAGGGTAGCCAAAAACATTCAGTACTTC. V usage is TRBV6-6 and J usage is TRBJ2-4, with 7 bases fitting TRBD2. Germline CDR1 and CDR2: MNHNY and SVGAGI (reference sequence). This CDR3 region has 16 residues. The J segment lost 0 bases and the V segment lost 2 bases, leaving 4 bases of the junction unmatched.

The chain carries TRBV7-9 and TRBJ2-1, with TRBD2 matching 10 bases. CDR1 SEHNR and CDR2 FQNEAQ come from the germline V gene (reference sequence). Trimming removed 4 bases from V and 4 bases from J; junction bases left unmatched: 4. This CDR3 contains 15 residues. CDR3 residues: CASSSSGRSYNEQFF. CDR3 DNA sequence: TGTGCCAGCAGCTCTAGCGGGAGAAGTTACAATGAGCAGTTCTTC.

This chain joins TRBV29-1 and TRBJ2-1, with 8 positions matching TRBD2. CDR1 and CDR2 from the germline V gene are SQVTM and ANQGSEA. Trimming cost V 1 base and J 0 bases; bases outside gene matches: 5. This CDR3 has 16 amino acids. Written as DNA, the CDR3 is TGCAGCGTTGAAGGGGGCGGGGGGCTCTCCTACAATGAGCAGTTCTTC. Translated, it gives CSVEGGGGLSYNEQFF.

This clonotype was counted only a few times. The V gene is TRBV20-1, the J gene TRBJ2-1, with 8 bases fitting TRBD2. J was trimmed by 6 bases and V by 1 base; bases with no gene match: 5. Germline-derived CDR1 and CDR2 are DFQATT and SNEGSKA (reference sequence). This CDR3 region has 14 residues. CDR3 DNA sequence: TGCAGTGCTAGAGGGACTAGCTCCCTCAATGAGCAGTTCTTC. It is translated as CSARGTSSLNEQFF.

In DNA, the CDR3 is TGCGCCAGCAGCTGGTCGGGACAGGGAGGGGCCTACGAGCAGTACTTC. It yields the protein CASSWSGQGGAYEQYF. V and J are TRBV5-1 and TRBJ2-7, with TRBD1 matching 9 bases. Germline values: CDR1 SGHRS, CDR2 YFSETQ. This CDR3 has 16 amino acids. V lost 3 bases to trimming and J lost 2 bases; unmatched junction nucleotides: 9.

CDR3 residues: CSGVRDTQYF. CDR3 DNA sequence: TGCAGCGGGGTCAGGGATACGCAGTATTTT. J is TRBJ2-3 and V is TRBV29-1; no definite D call. The CDR3 is 10 residues long. V lost 7 bases to trimming and J lost 6 bases, with 8 bases between them. Germline CDR1 reads SQVTM; CDR2 reads ANQGSEA.

The chain couples TRBV5-1 to TRBJ2-1; 7 bases are shared with TRBD2. The CDR3 runs 17 residues. Germline CDR1 and CDR2: SGHRS and YFSETQ. V was clipped by 4 bases and J by 0 bases; unmatched bases: 10. CDR3 amino acids: CASSRALGGSSYNEQFF. The CDR3 DNA is TGCGCCAGCAGCCGGGCCCTAGGCGGGAGCTCCTACAATGAGCAGTTCTTC.

This clonotype was recorded a few times. The genes are TRBV6-5 and TRBJ1-2; 7 bases match TRBD1. J lost 3 bases, V lost 7 bases, and 11 bases had no gene match. This CDR3 is 15 amino acids long. Germline CDR1 MNHEY, CDR2 SVGAGI. DNA of the CDR3: TGTGCCAGCAAATTCTCGACAGGGACCCACTATGGCTACACCTTC. This codes for CASKFSTGTHYGYTF.

The chain joins TRBV27 to TRBJ2-5; 8 nucleotides agree with TRBD1. The length of the CDR3 is 16 residues. Germline lookup yields CDR1 MNHEY and CDR2 SMNVEV (reference sequence). V was clipped by 4 bases and J by 12 bases; unmatched bases: 19. For the CDR3, the DNA is TGTGCCAGCAGTTCCCGCTCCGGGACAGGCAAAAGGAAGGAGTACTTC. This gives the protein CASSSRSGTGKRKEYF.

The V and J genes are TRBV12-3 or TRBV12-4 and TRBJ1-6; D gene uncertain. Trimming cost V 4 bases and J 12 bases, with 10 bases left between them. This CDR3 has 12 amino acids. The CDR3 region is CASSSTGLPLHF. The CDR3 bases are TGTGCCAGCAGTTCGACGGGGTTACCCCTCCACTTT.

This chain connects TRBV28 to TRBJ1-2; a weak D match, TRBD1 (5 bases). This CDR3 region has 16 residues. V lost 7 bases, J lost 0 bases, and 18 bases lay in between. Germline CDR1 and CDR2: MDHEN and SYDVKM. The CDR3 nucleotides read TGTGCCAGCACCCTGAAAGGGGACCGAGCTAACTATGGCTACACCTTC. It translates to CASTLKGDRANYGYTF.

This clonotype was observed a handful of times. The chain employs TRBV11-1 and TRBJ2-7, with D unresolved. This CDR3 is built from 13 residues. V dropped 5 bases and J dropped 3 bases, with 11 bases sitting between them. Germline V gene data show CDR1 as SGHAT and CDR2 as FQDESV (reference sequence). The CDR3 spells CASSLNLDYEQYF. The CDR3, as DNA: TGTGCCAGCAGCCTAAACCTGGACTACGAGCAGTACTTC.

The V and J genes are TRBV7-9 and TRBJ1-2; D not resolved. Deletions cut 3 bases from V and 7 bases from J, with 12 bases between. From germline, CDR1 is SEHNR and CDR2 FQNEAQ (reference sequence). CDR3 size: 13 residues. The CDR3 nucleotides read TGTGCCAGCAGCTTTGACGCATGGCCTGGCTACACCTTC. This translates into CASSFDAWPGYTF.

The chain combines TRBV12-3 or TRBV12-4 with TRBJ2-1, with 15 bases matching TRBD2. Trimming at V came to 6 bases and at J to 7 bases, leaving 4 bases not matched to a gene. The CDR3 spans 15 residues. The CDR3 loop reads CASRKGLAGGNEQFF. Here the CDR3 DNA reads TGTGCCAGCAGAAAGGGACTAGCGGGAGGAAATGAGCAGTTCTTC.

The genes are TRBV2 and TRBJ2-1; no definite D call. CDR3 length equals 11 residues. Germline V gives CDR1 SNHLY, CDR2 FYNNEI. V was shortened by 6 bases and J by 10 bases, with 10 bases between the two germline ends. Here the CDR3 reads CASRVYGEQFF. The DNA for the CDR3 is TGTGCCAGCAGGGTTTATGGGGAGCAGTTCTTC.

J is TRBJ2-1 and V is TRBV14; a weak D match, TRBD1 (6 bases). Germline V gives CDR1 SGHDN, CDR2 FVKESK. CDR3 length equals 17 residues. V gave up 4 bases and J gave up 4 bases, with 20 bases separating them. CDR3 bases: TGTGCCAGCAGCCCAAAAGACTGGGGGCCGGGATACAATGAGCAGTTCTTC. This sequence encodes CASSPKDWGPGYNEQFF.

This clonotype was observed a few times. The chain joins TRBV12-3 or TRBV12-4 to TRBJ2-7; the match to TRBD1 covers 8 bases. Trimming took 5 bases from V and 4 from J; bases not matched to a gene: 7. The CDR3 is 14 residues long. This CDR3 reads CASSPLQGAYEQYF. CDR3 nucleotide sequence: TGTGCCAGCAGTCCCCTCCAGGGGGCGTACGAGCAGTACTTC.

V gene TRBV4-1 combines with J gene TRBJ2-3; maybe TRBD2 (6 bases). The V gene lost 0 bases and the J gene lost 6 bases, with 16 bases spanning the gap. In germline, CDR1 is MGHRA, CDR2 YSYEKL. This CDR3 region has 16 residues. The CDR3 reads CASSQEGGLVVDTQYF. The CDR3 DNA follows: TGCGCCAGCAGCCAAGAGGGAGGACTCGTGGTGGATACGCAGTATTTT.